Following are 27 T cell receptor beta chains from one sample sequenced in a study of T cell changes during pregnancy in multiple sclerosis (dated by TCRdb to between 2017 and 2020). The method behind the library was the immunoSEQ multiplex PCR assay. TCRdb limited this immuneACCESS table to in-frame rearrangements with V and J called. A share of clones is missing; checked studies link under half to unresolved V genes, and the rest is unexplained. Across this sample there are more than 65,000 clones, with 90% to 95% seen only once. More than 0.8% of the sample lies in the top ten. Sequencing was performed on peripheral blood, taken in the first trimester of pregnancy. These receptors all come from a female donor with multiple sclerosis, enrolled in a pregnancy study.

V is TRBV9 and J is TRBJ2-2; 9 nucleotides line up with TRBD1. Germline V CDR1 and CDR2: SGDLS, YYNGEE. Trimming cost V 3 bases and J 7 bases; bases outside gene matches: 4. This CDR3 has 14 residues. Here the CDR3 reads CASSAGTGNGELFF. DNA of the CDR3: TGTGCCAGCAGCGCCGGGACAGGGAACGGGGAGCTGTTTTTT. The variable domain in full, with the rest retrieved from reference TRBV9 and TRBJ2-2, is DSGVTQTPKHLITATGQRVTLRCSPRSGDLSVYWYQQSLDQGLQFLIQYYNGEERAKGNILERFSAQQFPDLHSELNLSSLELGDSALYFCASSAGTGNGELFFGEGSRLTVL.

The chain recombines TRBV7-7 with TRBJ2-5; a possible D gene is TRBD2 (6 bases). Between the trimmed V and J ends, which lost 4 bases and 1 base, there was a span of 13 bases. The CDR3 loop spans 15 amino acids. Germline values: CDR1 SSHAT, CDR2 FNYEAQ (reference sequence). The CDR3 spells CASSSLGGPQETQYF. The CDR3 nucleotides read TGTGCCAGCAGCTCATTGGGGGGTCCCCAAGAGACCCAGTACTTC.

DNA of the CDR3: TGCGCCAGCAGCTTGGAAGGGGGCACCTCTGGAAACACCATATATTTT. Translated: CASSLEGGTSGNTIYF. This chain joins TRBV5-1 and TRBJ1-3; 7 bases fit TRBD1. The V segment lost 0 bases and the J segment 0 bases; nucleotides outside the gene matches: 3. Germline V gene data show CDR1 as SGHRS and CDR2 as YFSETQ. This CDR3 region has 16 residues.

The chain carries TRBV5-3 and TRBJ2-1; 8 nucleotides align to TRBD1. Being an ORF, TRBV5-3 has a function that is uncertain. This CDR3 contains 17 residues. After removal of 4 bases from V and 9 bases from J, the junction contained 18 bases not matched to a gene. The CDR3 DNA reads TGTGCCAGAAGCCCGGGTTTCTTTCGGGACAGGAGGGGTGAGCAGTTCTTC. It codes for CARSPGFFRDRRGEQFF.

The chain has TRBV2 and TRBJ1-1, with D hard to call. CDR3 length: 13 amino acids. Germline V gene lookup returns CDR1 SNHLY and CDR2 FYNNEI. Trimming took 2 bases from V and 2 from J, leaving 6 bases between them. The CDR3 reads CASSELRNTEAFF. In DNA, the CDR3 is TGTGCCAGCAGTGAACTGAGAAACACTGAAGCTTTCTTT.

This chain connects TRBV6-5 to TRBJ2-1; 13 nucleotides agree with TRBD2. The V and J ends lost 7 bases and 8 bases, in that order; junction bases with no gene match: 8. The CDR3 is 15 residues long. The germline CDR1 and CDR2 sequences are MNHEY and SVGAGI. The chain's CDR3 is CASKGRLAGGDEQFF. The CDR3 DNA is TGTGCCAGCAAGGGCAGACTAGCGGGAGGCGATGAGCAGTTCTTC.

The V and J genes are TRBV28 and TRBJ1-5, with TRBD1 as a possible D gene (5 bases). The CDR3 contains 16 residues. Per germline, CDR1 MDHEN and CDR2 SYDVKM. Trimming left V 2 bases short and J 5 bases short, with 16 bases between. The CDR3 sequence: CASSLRTVGGHQPQHF. CDR3 DNA: TGTGCCAGCAGTTTACGTACGGTGGGGGGTCATCAGCCCCAGCATTTT.

This rearrangement joins TRBV19 to TRBJ1-1; D uncertain. V was pared by 9 bases and J by 0 bases, with 11 bases between. Germline CDR1 reads LNHDA; CDR2 reads SQIVND (reference sequence). The length of the CDR3 is 13 residues. The CDR3 reads CASAGFVNTEAFF. CDR3 sequence (DNA): TGTGCCAGCGCCGGGTTTGTGAACACTGAAGCTTTCTTT.

The chain is built from TRBV5-1 and TRBJ2-1; 7 positions agree with TRBD1. Losses at the gene ends were 1 base for V and 9 bases for J; bases not matched to a gene: 13. Germline lookup yields CDR1 SGHRS and CDR2 YFSETQ. CDR3 length equals 16 residues. CDR3 amino acids: CASSLPPSTGQGEQFF. CDR3 nucleotides: TGCGCCAGCAGCTTGCCGCCATCGACAGGGCAAGGTGAGCAGTTCTTC.

The chain links TRBV28 to TRBJ2-7; tentatively, D is TRBD2 (5 bases). Trimming stripped 4 bases from V and 3 bases from J, with 13 bases between. Germline V CDR1 and CDR2: MDHEN, SYDVKM. The CDR3 contains 14 residues. The DNA of the CDR3 is TGTGCCAGCAGTTCCCCCCGGGGTATCTACGAGCAGTACTTC. Its translation is CASSSPRGIYEQYF.

This rearrangement joins TRBV25-1 to TRBJ2-7; 7 nucleotides match TRBD1. The V and J ends lost 10 bases and 3 bases, in that order; junction bases with no gene match: 6. The CDR3 totals 12 residues. CDR1 and CDR2 from the germline V gene are MGHDK and SYGVNS. The DNA for the CDR3 is TGTGCCATAGGACAGGTCATCTACGAGCAGTACTTC. Translating it yields CAIGQVIYEQYF.

The chain carries TRBV2 and TRBJ2-1, with D perhaps matching TRBD2 (5 bases). The CDR3 is made up of 14 amino acids. Between the trimmed V and J ends, which lost 3 bases and 2 bases, there was a span of 8 bases. CDR1 SNHLY and CDR2 FYNNEI come from the germline V gene. The CDR3 is CASSERDTYNEQFF. For the CDR3, the DNA is TGTGCCAGCAGTGAGAGGGATACCTACAATGAGCAGTTCTTC.

V and J are TRBV5-1 and TRBJ2-7; 7 bases map to TRBD1. The CDR3 covers 15 residues. J gave up 6 bases and V 0 bases, and 9 bases lay outside the gene matches. Per the germline V gene, CDR1 is SGHRS and CDR2 is YFSETQ. Written as DNA, the CDR3 is TGCGCCAGCAGCTTGGAACTAGACAGGGTGGGCGAGCAGTACTTC. Amino acid sequence: CASSLELDRVGEQYF.

The V gene is TRBV18, the J gene TRBJ2-7; D is undetermined. Trimming took off 6 bases at V and 2 bases at J, with 11 bases between the two ends. The germline V gene encodes CDR1 KGHSH and CDR2 LQKENI. This CDR3 is 13 amino acids long. CDR3 DNA: TGTGCCAGCTCCCTCCTGTTCCCCTACGAGCAGTACTTC. Translated, it gives CASSLLFPYEQYF.

This chain joins TRBV18 and TRBJ2-7, with 8 bases that match TRBD1. Germline V gives CDR1 KGHSH, CDR2 LQKENI. CDR3 size: 18 residues. The V gene end was trimmed by 3 bases and the J gene end by 4 bases; junction bases not matched to a gene: 17. CDR3 nucleotide sequence: TGTGCCAGCTCACCCGATCAGGGGGCGAGACAGGGATGGTACGAGCAGTACTTC. Translating gives CASSPDQGARQGWYEQYF.

This chain joins TRBV5-4 and TRBJ1-5; tentative D call: TRBD1 (5 bases). Trimming left V 1 base short and J 0 bases short, with 20 bases between. The CDR3 sequence is 19 residues long. Germline V gene sequence: CDR1 SGHNT, CDR2 YYREEE (reference sequence). The CDR3 DNA reads TGTGCCAGCAGCTTGCAGGATCCAGGGTATAGGTATAGCAATCAGCCCCAGCATTTT. It codes for CASSLQDPGYRYSNQPQHF. The variable domain in full, with the rest retrieved from reference TRBV5-4 and TRBJ1-5, is ETGVTQSPTHLIKTRGQQVTLRCSSQSGHNTVSWYQQALGQGPQFIFQYYREEENGRGNFPPRFSGLQFPNYSSELNVNALELDDSALYLCASSLQDPGYRYSNQPQHFGDGTRLSIL.

CDR3 amino acids: CASSSRTGINSPLHF. CDR3 in DNA: TGTGCCAGCAGCTCCAGGACAGGGATAAATTCACCCCTCCACTTT. V is TRBV5-4 and J is TRBJ1-6; TRBD1 agrees at 8 bases. From germline, CDR1 is SGHNT and CDR2 YYREEE (reference sequence). This CDR3 is built from 15 residues. With V trimmed by 3 bases and J by 7 bases, 6 bases remained unmatched.

J is TRBJ2-1 and V is TRBV9; 11 nucleotides align to TRBD2. The J segment lost 4 bases and the V segment lost 0 bases, leaving 12 bases of the junction unmatched. Germline assignment: CDR1 SGDLS and CDR2 YYNGEE. The CDR3 length is 19 residues. The CDR3 loop reads CASSVAPSGRPRLYNEQFF. The CDR3 DNA reads TGTGCCAGCAGCGTAGCGCCTAGCGGGAGGCCCAGATTATACAATGAGCAGTTCTTC. Filled out from reference TRBV9 and TRBJ2-1, the complete variable domain reads DSGVTQTPKHLITATGQRVTLRCSPRSGDLSVYWYQQSLDQGLQFLIQYYNGEERAKGNILERFSAQQFPDLHSELNLSSLELGDSALYFCASSVAPSGRPRLYNEQFFGPGTRLTVL.

This chain joins TRBV6-5 and TRBJ2-3; TRBD2 agrees at 12 bases. The CDR3 runs to 16 residues. Germline V gene lookup returns CDR1 MNHEY and CDR2 SVGAGI. With V trimmed by 1 base and J by 5 bases, 4 bases remained unmatched. The CDR3 region is CASSYWTSGVVDTQYF. The CDR3 nucleotides read TGTGCCAGCAGTTACTGGACTAGCGGGGTGGTAGATACGCAGTATTTT.

CDR3 nucleotides: TGTGCTAGTGGTCTATCCTTGGGAGGGAGCACTGAAGCTTTCTTT. Translated, it gives CASGLSLGGSTEAFF. The rearrangement uses TRBV12-5 and TRBJ1-1, with unresolved D. V was clipped by 5 bases and J by 4 bases, with 17 bases between them. This CDR3 has 15 amino acids. Germline assignment: CDR1 LGHNT and CDR2 FRNRAP. The full variable domain, rest sourced from reference TRBV12-5 and TRBJ1-1, is DARVTQTPRHKVTEMGQEVTMRCQPILGHNTVFWYRQTMMQGLELLAYFRNRAPLDDSGMPKDRFSAEMPDATLATLKIQPSEPRDSAVYFCASGLSLGGSTEAFFGQGTRLTVV.

This clone turned up a few times. The chain couples TRBV2 to TRBJ1-6; 10 bases are shared with TRBD1. Trimming at V came to 6 bases and at J to 9 bases, leaving 17 bases not matched to a gene. This CDR3 comprises 18 residues. Germline lookup yields CDR1 SNHLY and CDR2 FYNNEI. In DNA form, the CDR3 reads TGTGCCAGCAGCGAGACCTTAACGACAGGGGGCTTCGGTTCACCCCTCCACTTT. Its translation: CASSETLTTGGFGSPLHF.

V gene TRBV14 combines with J gene TRBJ1-1, with 8 bases fitting TRBD1. V shed 4 bases and J 1 base; nucleotides not matched to a gene: 20. The CDR3 sequence is 20 residues long. Germline CDR1 reads SGHDN; CDR2 reads FVKESK. In DNA form, the CDR3 reads TGTGCCAGCAGCCGGACCCCCTGGACAGGGAAGGGCTCCGCGAACACTGAAGCTTTCTTT. Protein sequence: CASSRTPWTGKGSANTEAFF.

V is TRBV7-9 and J is TRBJ2-5, with D maybe TRBD2 (7 bases). Germline assignment: CDR1 SEHNR and CDR2 FQNEAQ (reference sequence). V lost 8 bases and J 4 bases, leaving 14 bases between the germline ends. CDR3 size: 13 residues. For the CDR3, the DNA is TGTGCCAGCCTGTCGGGGGGCGCAGAGACCCAGTACTTC. Translation gives CASLSGGAETQYF.

The CDR3 coding sequence is TGTGCCAGTAGTATAGTTACAGGATCCTACACCTTC. It specifies CASSIVTGSYTF. The chain uses TRBV19 and TRBJ1-2; tentative D call: TRBD1 (5 bases). V was trimmed by 1 base and J by 10 bases, leaving 10 bases between them. The CDR3 has 12 amino acids. Germline V gives CDR1 LNHDA, CDR2 SQIVND (reference sequence).

This chain joins TRBV27 and TRBJ2-1, with D tentatively TRBD2 (5 bases). The CDR3 has 14 residues. V dropped 6 bases and J dropped 6 bases, with 15 bases sitting between them. Germline V gives CDR1 MNHEY, CDR2 SMNVEV (reference sequence). The CDR3 reads CASRLRARGNEQFF. The DNA for the CDR3 is TGTGCCAGCAGGTTAAGGGCCCGGGGCAATGAGCAGTTCTTC.

The rearrangement links TRBV19 to TRBJ2-7; D might be TRBD1 (6 bases). Trimming left V 6 bases short and J 0 bases short, with 15 bases between. Per germline, CDR1 LNHDA and CDR2 SQIVND (reference sequence). This CDR3 region has 15 residues. The CDR3 here is CASRGAPDSSYEQYF. In DNA, the CDR3 is TGTGCCAGTAGGGGGGCGCCGGACAGCTCCTACGAGCAGTACTTC.

This sequence joins TRBV19 and TRBJ2-3; TRBD1 agrees at 7 bases. The CDR3 is 13 residues long. Germline CDR1 is LNHDA and CDR2 is SQIVND (reference sequence). The V segment lost 3 bases and the J segment 5 bases; nucleotides outside the gene matches: 2. In DNA form, the CDR3 reads TGTGCCAGTAGTATTCCAGGGGGAGATACGCAGTATTTT. The encoded protein is CASSIPGGDTQYF. The whole variable domain, filled in from reference TRBV19 and TRBJ2-3, reads DGGITQSPKYLFRKEGQNVTLSCEQNLNHDAMYWYRQDPGQGLRLIYYSQIVNDFQKGDIAEGYSVSREKKESFPLTVTSAQKNPTAFYLCASSIPGGDTQYFGPGTRLTVL.